These T cell receptor beta chains were read from a single sample in a study of technical replicates of blood from a few donors. TCRdb's copy holds only in-frame clones and misses some; the assay was immunoSEQ multiplex PCR. In the table there are under 95,000 clones, approximately 92% of which are singletons. Sequenced: T cells isolated from PBMCs. The source is a human donor in good health. Each CDR3 is given with its conserved first and last residue. Each record gives: clone size, V gene, J gene, D gene, CDR3 DNA, CDR3 protein. D genes are given only for firm matches. Only some rows state a clone size, as once, few, many or a class for expanded clones.

size: .
V: TRBV29-1
J: TRBJ2-7
D: TRBD2
DNA: TGCAGCGTTTGGGACTACTACGAGCAGTACTTC
CDR3: CSVWDYYEQYF

size: once
V: TRBV19
J: TRBJ2-3
D: .
DNA: TGTGCCAGTAGTATACAGGTTAGGCCGGGCACAGATACGCAGTATTTT
CDR3: CASSIQVRPGTDTQYF

size: .
V: TRBV28
J: TRBJ1-5
D: .
DNA: TGTGCCATCATTCACGAGGCTACGGATCAGCCCCAGCATTTT
CDR3: CAIIHEATDQPQHF

size: .
V: TRBV27
J: TRBJ1-1
D: .
DNA: TGTGCCAGCAGTTTAAACTTACGAGATAGTGAAGCTTTCTTT
CDR3: CASSLNLRDSEAFF

size: .
V: TRBV6-1
J: TRBJ1-1
D: .
DNA: TGTGCCAGCACGGCGGGAAGCACTGAAGCTTTCTTT
CDR3: CASTAGSTEAFF

size: .
V: TRBV6-5
J: TRBJ2-4
D: TRBD2
DNA: TGTGCCAGCAGTTCGCAAGCGGGGCTAAACATTCAGTACTTC
CDR3: CASSSQAGLNIQYF

size: .
V: TRBV29-1
J: TRBJ2-1
D: .
DNA: TGCAGCGTTGTACTGGTTAGTGAGCAGTTCTTC
CDR3: CSVVLVSEQFF

size: .
V: TRBV7-3
J: TRBJ2-7
D: .
DNA: TGTGCCAGCAGCTTAGTAGTCGGGGGGCCCCCCTACGAGCAGTACTTC
CDR3: CASSLVVGGPPYEQYF

size: once
V: TRBV5-1
J: TRBJ1-2
D: .
DNA: TGCGCCAGCAGTGAAGGGCCGAGGGATGGCTACACCTTC
CDR3: CASSEGPRDGYTF

size: .
V: TRBV27
J: TRBJ2-2
D: TRBD2
DNA: TGTGCCAGCAGTCCCAGGCTAGCGGGACCCACCGGGGAGCTGTTTTTT
CDR3: CASSPRLAGPTGELFF

size: .
V: TRBV2
J: TRBJ2-7
D: .
DNA: TGTGCCAGCTCGTTCCGGGACACTTCCTACGAGCAGTACTTC
CDR3: CASSFRDTSYEQYF

size: once
V: TRBV5-1
J: TRBJ2-3
D: .
DNA: TGCGCCAGCAGTGGGTGGGGGCAAACAGATACGCAGTATTTT
CDR3: CASSGWGQTDTQYF

size: .
V: TRBV2
J: TRBJ2-3
D: TRBD1
DNA: TGTGCCAGCAGCCCCGGGACAGGGGGTACAGATACGCAGTATTTT
CDR3: CASSPGTGGTDTQYF

size: .
V: TRBV10-3
J: TRBJ1-5
D: .
DNA: TGTGCCATCCAGGGGTCCAATCAGCCCCAGCATTTT
CDR3: CAIQGSNQPQHF

size: .
V: TRBV5-1
J: TRBJ2-3
D: .
DNA: TGCGCCAGCGGGTCCGGGACAAACACAGATACGCAGTATTTT
CDR3: CASGSGTNTDTQYF

size: .
V: TRBV6-5
J: TRBJ2-1
D: .
DNA: TGTGCCAGCAGCTACTTGATTACAGGGTACAATGAGCAGTTCTTC
CDR3: CASSYLITGYNEQFF

size: .
V: TRBV10-3
J: TRBJ2-7
D: TRBD1
DNA: TGTGCCATCGCGCCCGCAGGGGGCACCTACGAGCAGTACTTC
CDR3: CAIAPAGGTYEQYF

size: few
V: TRBV4-1
J: TRBJ1-1
D: .
DNA: TGCGCCAGCAGCCAAGATGACTTCATGAACACTGAAGCTTTCTTT
CDR3: CASSQDDFMNTEAFF

size: .
V: TRBV19
J: TRBJ1-4
D: .
DNA: TGTGCCAGTAATATGAGACAAACCCCGGAAAAACTGTTTTTT
CDR3: CASNMRQTPEKLFF

size: .
V: TRBV4-1
J: TRBJ2-1
D: TRBD2
DNA: TGCGCCAGCAGCCAAGGTAGCGGGAGGTTTTCCTACAATGAGCAGTTCTTC
CDR3: CASSQGSGRFSYNEQFF

size: .
V: TRBV2
J: TRBJ2-3
D: TRBD2
DNA: TGTGCCAGCAGCGGGCTCGGGACTATTACAGATACGCAGTATTTT
CDR3: CASSGLGTITDTQYF

size: once
V: TRBV5-1
J: TRBJ2-1
D: TRBD2
DNA: TGCGCCAGCAGCTTGGAGACAGACGGGGGGTTGGAGCAGTTCTTC
CDR3: CASSLETDGGLEQFF

size: .
V: TRBV7-6
J: TRBJ2-1
D: TRBD2
DNA: TGTGCCAGCAGCTTCACCTCGACTAGCGGATACAATGAGCAGTTCTTC
CDR3: CASSFTSTSGYNEQFF

size: .
V: TRBV18
J: TRBJ1-1
D: .
DNA: TGTGCCAGCTCACCGGAGAAGAACACTGAAGCTTTCTTT
CDR3: CASSPEKNTEAFF

size: once
V: TRBV9
J: TRBJ2-1
D: TRBD2
DNA: TGTGCCAGCAGCGGACCTAGCGGGAGCAGGAATGAGCAGTTCTTC
CDR3: CASSGPSGSRNEQFF

size: once
V: TRBV7-8
J: TRBJ1-2
D: TRBD1
DNA: TGTGCCAGCAGCTTACAAGGCCAGGGGGATATAAACTATGGCTACACCTTC
CDR3: CASSLQGQGDINYGYTF

size: few
V: TRBV5-5
J: TRBJ1-1
D: .
DNA: TGTGCCAGCAGCCCTTGGACAGTTGGGAACACTGAAGCTTTCTTT
CDR3: CASSPWTVGNTEAFF

size: .
V: TRBV25-1
J: TRBJ2-3
D: TRBD2
DNA: TGTGCCAGCCTCCTTAGCGGGAGCCCTCTAGATACGCAGTATTTT
CDR3: CASLLSGSPLDTQYF

size: once
V: TRBV7-9
J: TRBJ2-7
D: .
DNA: TGTGCCAGCAGCTTAGCGGCCCTCACAGGCTACGAGCAGTACTTC
CDR3: CASSLAALTGYEQYF

size: .
V: TRBV20-1
J: TRBJ2-5
D: .
DNA: TGCAGTGCTAGAGATGAGGAGACCCAGTACTTC
CDR3: CSARDEETQYF

size: .
V: TRBV5-5
J: TRBJ2-7
D: TRBD1
DNA: TGTGCCAGCAGCTTGGGGACAGGTACCTACGAGCAGTACTTC
CDR3: CASSLGTGTYEQYF

size: .
V: TRBV9
J: TRBJ2-1
D: .
DNA: TGTGCCAGCAGCGTAGCGGGCTCCTACAATGAGCAGTTCTTC
CDR3: CASSVAGSYNEQFF

size: few
V: TRBV4-1
J: TRBJ2-3
D: TRBD1
DNA: TGCGCCAGCAGCCTGGAGAGGGGGCGGGATACGCAGTATTTT
CDR3: CASSLERGRDTQYF

size: .
V: TRBV14
J: TRBJ1-5
D: TRBD1
DNA: TGTGCCAGCGGACAGGGTAAGCCCCAGCATTTT
CDR3: CASGQGKPQHF

size: .
V: TRBV2
J: TRBJ1-5
D: .
DNA: TGTGCCAGCAACATGGACAGCGGTCAGCCCCAGCATTTT
CDR3: CASNMDSGQPQHF

size: .
V: TRBV7-2
J: TRBJ2-3
D: .
DNA: TGTGCCAGCAGCTTTTTGCGGGCTGGGAAAGATACGCAGTATTTT
CDR3: CASSFLRAGKDTQYF